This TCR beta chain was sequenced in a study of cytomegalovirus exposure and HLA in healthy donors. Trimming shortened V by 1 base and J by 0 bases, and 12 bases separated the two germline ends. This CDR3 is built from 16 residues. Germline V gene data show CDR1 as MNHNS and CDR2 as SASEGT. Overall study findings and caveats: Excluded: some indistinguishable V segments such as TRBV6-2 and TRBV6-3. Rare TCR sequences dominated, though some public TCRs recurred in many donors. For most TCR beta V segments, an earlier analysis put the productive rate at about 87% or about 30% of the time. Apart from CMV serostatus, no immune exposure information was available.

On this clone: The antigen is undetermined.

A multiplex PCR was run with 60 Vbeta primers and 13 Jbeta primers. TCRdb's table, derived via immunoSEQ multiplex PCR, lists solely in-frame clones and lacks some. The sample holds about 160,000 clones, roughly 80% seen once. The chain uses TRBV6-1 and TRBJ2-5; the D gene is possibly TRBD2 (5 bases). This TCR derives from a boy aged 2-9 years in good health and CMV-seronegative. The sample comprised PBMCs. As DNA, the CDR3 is TGTGCCAGCAGTGAAGTTGGTCGGACTTACCAAGAGACCCAGTACTTC. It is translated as CASSEVGRTYQETQYF.